The 5 T cell receptor beta chains reported below all come from one sample, sequenced in a study of blood T cells in healthy people across ages. A second PCR of about 7 to 11 cycles used a sample-barcoded 5' primer and a J-beta primer mix. In TCRdb, the 5' RACE reads were re-called with MiXCR into one record per CDR3 protein. Here the sample spans approximately 850,000 distinct CDR3 sequences, roughly 60% being singletons. Sequencing was done on a sample of blood. These receptors came from a man younger than 45 in good health.

CDR3 sequence: CASSLDPGFGQPQHF. DNA for the CDR3: TGTGCCAGCAGCTTAGATCCAGGGTTCGGTCAGCCCCAGCATTTT. The chain is built from TRBV7-6 and TRBJ1-5; D might be TRBD1 (5 bases). Germline V CDR1 and CDR2: SGHVS, FNYEAQ. This CDR3 region has 15 residues. V was trimmed by 1 base and J by 6 bases, leaving 13 bases between them.

The CDR3 sequence: CAISESMGLDAYTQYF. CDR3 nucleotide sequence: TGTGCCATCAGTGAGTCGATGGGACTAGATGCCTATACGCAGTATTTT. The rearrangement links TRBV10-3 to TRBJ2-3; 8 nucleotides align to TRBD2. Germline V CDR1 and CDR2: ENHRY, SYGVKD. V dropped 0 bases and J dropped 7; count of bases not matched to a gene: 9. The CDR3 runs 16 residues.

The chain couples TRBV6-5 to TRBJ2-7; the D is unclear. The tail of the sequence fits TRBJ2-5 better, so the J call may be wrong. The CDR3 length is 11 residues. CDR1 is MNHEY, CDR2 SVGAGI, per germline. CDR3 amino acids: CASDHLGTQYF. The CDR3 nucleotides read TGTGCCAGCGACCACCTCGGGACCCAGTACTTC.

The chain links TRBV9 to TRBJ1-2; 9 bases line up with TRBD1. Germline assignment: CDR1 SGDLS and CDR2 YYNGEE. CDR3 size: 17 residues. J was trimmed by 0 bases and V by 2 bases; bases with no gene match: 8. CDR3 region: CASSVGDRDSTNYGYTF. CDR3 nucleotide sequence: TGTGCCAGCAGCGTCGGGGACAGGGACAGTACTAACTATGGCTACACCTTC. Variable domain in full (rest from reference TRBV9 and TRBJ1-2): DSGVTQTPKHLITATGQRVTLRCSPRSGDLSVYWYQQSLDQGLQFLIQYYNGEERAKGNILERFSAQQFPDLHSELNLSSLELGDSALYFCASSVGDRDSTNYGYTFGSGTRLTVV.

The rearrangement uses TRBV7-2 and TRBJ2-7; 7 positions match TRBD2. V was clipped by 5 bases and J by 3 bases; unmatched bases: 10. The length of the CDR3 is 15 residues. Germline V gives CDR1 SGHTA, CDR2 FQGNSA. In DNA, the CDR3 is TGTGCCAGCAGCATCAGCGGGGCTAGCTACTACGAGCAGTACTTC. Amino acid sequence: CASSISGASYYEQYF.